This is a list of T cell receptor beta chains from one sample in a study of T cells after yellow fever vaccination. MiXCR was run by TCRdb on the 5' RACE reads, yielding one entry per CDR3 protein. Among some 350,000 distinct CDR3 sequences listed, 11% were seen once. This specimen consisted of PBMCs, obtained on the day of the first yellow fever vaccination. These receptors all stem from a man aged 18 to 29 who received the YFV17D yellow fever vaccine. Each CDR3 is given with its conserved first and last residue.

v_call cdr3_aa
TRBV3-1 CASSQGTGGHRGLYEQYF
TRBV5-4 CASSKPDSGTEAFF
TRBV7-9 CASSLGQANTEAFF
TRBV3-1 CASSQDREYSPLHF
TRBV10-2 CASSEGGPYGYTF
TRBV5-1 CASSLVQGAHREQYF
TRBV20-1 CSARVGLNTEAFF
TRBV10-3 CAIRPQAAYSGNTIYF
TRBV12-3/TRBV12-4 CASSGVGDYGYTF
TRBV20-1 CSARRRGGETQYF
TRBV12-3/TRBV12-4 CASSFGDGYTF
TRBV4-3 CASSQDPGGSGELFF
TRBV9 CASSTPRFLPPTDTQYF
TRBV6-6 CASSYVDQPQHF
TRBV20-1 CSALYSQGDTEAFF
TRBV20-1 CSARDTTVNTEAFF
TRBV12-3/TRBV12-4 CASSSNTGQETQYF
TRBV29-1 CSVEDSQGTHNEQFF
TRBV20-1 CSTTGGAGSYEQYF
TRBV29-1 CSVVLRGEADTQYF
TRBV9 CASSPGLEPGRELFF
TRBV7-3 CASSLMYYGGGSYEQYF
TRBV30 CAWSTRGAPSSGNTIYF
TRBV27 CASSPASGFSTEAFF
TRBV20-1 CSARGTGRPPIYEQYF
TRBV23-1 CASSQQLGQAETQYF
TRBV4-1 CASSQRRGGTEAFF
TRBV4-1 CASSQEWGAVNSPLHF
TRBV6-1 CASRTYSRDNTEAFF
TRBV7-2 CASSFLPTDPPYEQYF
TRBV20-1 CSARVGGGSSTDTQYF
TRBV29-1 CSALDRKYGYTF
TRBV7-2 CASSLAVTNNEQFF
TRBV7-3 CASSLSGQGSSPLHF
TRBV7-8 CASSLPSPGPSYEQYF
TRBV20-1 CSARALEAGNTIYF
TRBV7-6 CASSPTSLGYTF
TRBV6-1 CASSEARGRTEAFF
TRBV7-6 CASSPADEGEQYF
TRBV6-1 CASSRGSGGGVSAFF
TRBV3-1 CACCTILAGGPGNEQFF
TRBV6-2/TRBV6-3 CASSEARRTTSDTQYF
TRBV7-2 CASSLGTSGLQETQYF
TRBV18 CASSPGTTRNEQYF
TRBV20-1 CSARDRRQGETQYF
TRBV18 CASSPPAGMNTEAFF
TRBV6-5 CASSYVWDRVEDTQYF
TRBV5-1 CASISGQDETEAFF
TRBV2 CASAKQGMNTEAFF
TRBV6-1 CASSTTGMGAGEQFF